These 32 T cell receptor beta chains came from one sample sequenced in a study of identical twins' blood T cells. TCRdb reanalysed the 5' RACE reads using MiXCR and keeps one entry per CDR3 protein. The sample comprises a few hundred thousand distinct CDR3 sequences, approximately 30% of which are singletons, and 6.1% rests with the top ten. Material for sequencing was PBMCs. Every receptor here comes from a woman aged 18 to 55 in good health.

This clonotype was seen ten or more times. The chain has TRBV3-1 and TRBJ2-7; 9 bases line up with TRBD2. Per the germline V gene, CDR1 is LGHDT and CDR2 is YNNKEL (reference sequence). V gave up 0 bases and J gave up 3 bases; unmatched junction bases: 12. The CDR3 runs 18 residues. The CDR3 bases are TGTGCCAGCAGCCAAGAGGGGCGTAGCGGGAGAGGTCTCTACGAGCAGTACTTC. Translated, it gives CASSQEGRSGRGLYEQYF.

This clonotype was found a few times. This chain connects TRBV29-1 to TRBJ2-1; tentatively, D is TRBD1 (7 bases). Between the trimmed V and J ends, which lost 3 bases and 9 bases, there was a span of 18 bases. This CDR3 is built from 14 residues. Germline V lookup: CDR1 SQVTM, CDR2 ANQGSEA. The CDR3 nucleotides are TGCAGCGTTGACGGCTTGTACAGGGGAGGTGAGCAGTTCTTC. It yields the protein CSVDGLYRGGEQFF.

This clonotype was seen a few times. The V call is TRBV5-1, the J call TRBJ1-5, with a tentative D call TRBD1 (5 bases). The V end lost 2 bases, the J end lost 5 bases, and 8 bases lay between the germline ends. The length of the CDR3 is 13 residues. Germline CDR1 SGHRS, CDR2 YFSETQ. CDR3 coding DNA: TGCGCCAGCAGCTTTGACAGTGATCAGCCCCAGCATTTT. Amino acids: CASSFDSDQPQHF.

A few counts support this clonotype. The chain has TRBV3-1 and TRBJ1-1; the D gene is possibly TRBD1 (5 bases). The CDR3 length is 16 residues. Germline V gene sequence: CDR1 LGHDT, CDR2 YNNKEL (reference sequence). V shed 4 bases and J shed 4 bases, with 19 bases lying between them. CDR3 amino acids: CASSPAGGSGGTEAFF. The CDR3 region has the DNA TGTGCCAGCAGCCCGGCAGGTGGGTCCGGGGGCACTGAAGCTTTCTTT.

This clonotype was seen a few times. The chain joins TRBV12-5 to TRBJ1-6; no clear D. Germline assignment: CDR1 LGHNT and CDR2 FRNRAP. The CDR3 has 16 amino acids. V shed 1 base and J shed 8 bases, with 15 bases lying between them. CDR3 loop: CASGLGTGRLDSPLHF. CDR3 sequence (DNA): TGTGCTAGTGGTTTGGGAACCGGACGGTTGGATTCACCCCTCCACTTT. The variable domain in full, completed from reference TRBV12-5 and TRBJ1-6, reads DARVTQTPRHKVTEMGQEVTMRCQPILGHNTVFWYRQTMMQGLELLAYFRNRAPLDDSGMPKDRFSAEMPDATLATLKIQPSEPRDSAVYFCASGLGTGRLDSPLHFGNGTRLTVT.

The chain is built from TRBV6-2 or TRBV6-3 and TRBJ2-1; TRBD1 might be the D (5 bases). Germline V CDR1 and CDR2: MNHEY, SVGEGT. This CDR3 spans 14 amino acids. V was pared by 6 bases and J by 6 bases, with 15 bases between. The CDR3 spells CASSFDQRGNEQFF. The CDR3 nucleotides read TGTGCCAGCAGCTTTGACCAAAGGGGCAATGAGCAGTTCTTC.

In regard to this clonotype: Compared with germline, one end of the junction differs, possibly owing to a read error. This chain joins TRBV20-1 and TRBJ2-3, with 8 bases identical to TRBD2. CDR1 and CDR2 from the germline V gene are DFQATT and SNEGSKA (reference sequence). The CDR3 sequence is 12 residues long. In nucleotides, the CDR3 is TGCAGTGCTAGGGGAGCGGGAGATACGCGGTATTTT. As protein: CSARGAGDTRYF.

This clonotype was seen a few times. The V call is TRBV6-2 or TRBV6-3, the J call TRBJ2-7; TRBD2 matches at 8 bases. This CDR3 spans 15 amino acids. Trimming took 6 bases from V and 0 from J; bases not matched to a gene: 7. Germline V lookup: CDR1 MNHEY, CDR2 SVGEGT. The CDR3 DNA reads TGTGCCAGCAGCAAAATAGCGGGATCCTCCTACGAGCAGTACTTC. Protein product: CASSKIAGSSYEQYF.

This clonotype has more than one count but fewer than ten. V and J are TRBV10-2 and TRBJ2-5; perhaps TRBD2 as D (5 bases). V lost 6 bases to trimming and J lost 4 bases, with 18 bases between them. The CDR3 extends over 15 amino acids. Looked up from germline, CDR1 is WSHSY and CDR2 is SAAADI. Here the CDR3 reads CASSGASRQAETQYF. The CDR3 bases are TGCGCCAGCAGCGGAGCTAGCCGCCAAGCAGAGACCCAGTACTTC.

This clonotype was counted a few times. The gene calls are TRBV20-1 and TRBJ1-1, with D unresolved. From germline, CDR1 is DFQATT and CDR2 SNEGSKA (reference sequence). Trimming took 6 bases from V and 3 from J, leaving 17 bases between them. The CDR3 covers 14 residues. CDR3 in DNA: TGCAGTGCAGACTCATTTCGGAGCGACACTGAAGCTTTCTTT. It yields the protein CSADSFRSDTEAFF.

The V gene is TRBV29-1, the J gene TRBJ2-7; D uncertain. The CDR3 length is 11 residues. The V and J ends lost 4 bases and 2 bases respectively, with 6 bases between them. Germline values: CDR1 SQVTM, CDR2 ANQGSEA. In DNA, the CDR3 is TGCAGCGTTGCCAACACCTACGAGCAGTACTTC. This encodes CSVANTYEQYF.

The chain employs TRBV3-1 and TRBJ1-2; TRBD1 might be the D (5 bases). This CDR3 is 13 amino acids long. The germline V and J ends were trimmed by 1 base and 14 bases, with 17 bases remaining between them. The germline V gene encodes CDR1 LGHDT and CDR2 YNNKEL (reference sequence). CDR3 coding DNA: TGTGCCAGCAGCCAAGCTTCTGGGGCCTTGAGGACCTTC. This codes for CASSQASGALRTF.

The chain is built from TRBV7-9 and TRBJ2-1; D call uncertain. This CDR3 contains 13 residues. Per germline, CDR1 SEHNR and CDR2 FQNEAQ (reference sequence). The V and J ends lost 2 bases and 9 bases respectively, with 11 bases between them. CDR3 bases: TGTGCCAGCAGCTTACTTCAGTCTAGTGAGCAGTTCTTC. Translated, it gives CASSLLQSSEQFF.

This clonotype showed up many times. One end of the junction does not line up with germline, which may come from a read error. This chain links TRBV4-1 with TRBJ1-1; D is unresolved. There are 13 residues in the CDR3. Per the germline V gene, CDR1 is MGHRA and CDR2 is YSYEKL. The CDR3 DNA is TGCGCCAGCAGCCCTACAGTAGACACTGAGGCTTTCTTT. Protein product: CASSPTVDTEAFF.

Notes on this clonotype: This sequence may be a read error, since a much larger clone differs from it by one base. V usage is TRBV6-1 and J usage is TRBJ2-4; TRBD1 matches 9 bases. There are 15 residues in the CDR3. Unmatched junction bases numbered 8, after V lost 4 bases and J lost 7 bases. The V gene's germline CDR1 is MNHNS and CDR2 SASEGT. The CDR3 sequence: CASSAYRDRVNIQYF. CDR3 nucleotides: TGTGCCAGCAGTGCATATAGGGACAGGGTGAACATTCAGTACTTC.

Of note for this clonotype: Compared with germline, one end of the junction differs, possibly owing to a read error. This chain joins TRBV5-1 and TRBJ1-1, with a weak D call TRBD1 (6 bases). Germline lookup yields CDR1 SGHRS and CDR2 YFSETQ. This CDR3 contains 14 residues. CDR3 nucleotides: TGCGCCAGCAACTTGGGCCACAGGGCGGGTGAAGCTTTCTTT. Protein sequence: CASNLGHRAGEAFF. Drawing the rest from reference TRBV5-1 and TRBJ1-1, the complete variable domain is KAGVTQTPRYLIKTRGQQVTLSCSPISGHRSVSWYQQTPGQGLQFLFEYFSETQRNKGNFPGRFSGRQFSNSRSEMNVSTLELGDSALYLCASNLGHRAGEAFFGQGTRLTVV.

The chain employs TRBV5-1 and TRBJ2-3, with 8 bases identical to TRBD2. Germline trimming cut 2 bases from V and 0 bases from J; bases unmatched to any gene: 11. CDR1 and CDR2 from the germline V gene are SGHRS and YFSETQ. The CDR3 sequence is 18 residues long. The CDR3 loop reads CASSFSSGGDPSTDTQYF. CDR3 DNA: TGCGCCAGCAGCTTTTCCAGCGGGGGCGATCCTAGCACAGATACGCAGTATTTT.

This clonotype was counted only a few times. The chain couples TRBV10-2 to TRBJ2-5, with 7 positions matching TRBD1. Trimming took 6 bases from V and 2 from J; bases not matched to a gene: 3. Germline V CDR1 and CDR2: WSHSY, SAAADI. The CDR3 loop spans 13 amino acids. CDR3 region: CASRVTGQETQYF. Here the CDR3 DNA reads TGCGCCAGCAGGGTGACAGGGCAAGAGACCCAGTACTTC.

The rearrangement uses TRBV7-9 and TRBJ1-1; the D gene is possibly TRBD1 (5 bases). CDR3 size: 12 residues. Between the trimmed V and J ends, which lost 5 bases and 4 bases, there was a span of 8 bases. Germline-derived CDR1 and CDR2 are SEHNR and FQNEAQ (reference sequence). The CDR3 loop is CASSAGTTEAFF. The CDR3 DNA sequence: TGTGCCAGCAGCGCAGGGACCACTGAAGCTTTCTTT.

This clonotype was seen a few times. The CDR3: CASRGQTTDTQYF. The CDR3 nucleotides are TGTGCCAGCAGGGGGCAGACGACAGATACGCAGTATTTT. This chain uses TRBV2 with TRBJ2-3, with D possibly matching TRBD1 (5 bases). The CDR3 runs 13 residues. The V gene's germline CDR1 is SNHLY and CDR2 FYNNEI. The V end lost 6 bases, the J end lost 3 bases, and 10 bases lay between the germline ends.

The chain links TRBV20-1 to TRBJ1-1; maybe TRBD1 (6 bases). CDR1 is DFQATT and CDR2 is SNEGSKA in the germline V gene (reference sequence). The CDR3 length is 14 residues. The ends were cut back, 4 bases at V and 7 bases at J, with 19 bases in the middle. The CDR3 DNA reads as TGCAGTGCTACTCAATCTGCAGGGGTAATTGAAGCTTTCTTT. Protein: CSATQSAGVIEAFF.

A single count supports this clonotype. One end of the junction is discordant with germline, which a read error may explain. This chain joins TRBV3-1 and TRBJ1-2; 8 nucleotides match TRBD1. CDR3 length: 14 amino acids. Germline V gene data show CDR1 as LGHDT and CDR2 as YNNKEL (reference sequence). The CDR3 DNA is TGTGCCGGCAGCCAAGCCCAGGGACAGGAGGCCTACACCTTC. It codes for CAGSQAQGQEAYTF.

This clonotype occurred many times. The chain carries TRBV18 and TRBJ1-3; D may be TRBD1 (5 bases). The CDR3 contains 14 residues. The ends were cut back, 4 bases at V and 2 bases at J, with 9 bases in the middle. Looked up from germline, CDR1 is KGHSH and CDR2 is LQKENI. CDR3 residues: CASSLDSPGNTIYF. The DNA for the CDR3 is TGTGCCAGCTCACTAGACAGCCCTGGAAACACCATATATTTT.

This clonotype was observed a few times. V usage is TRBV2 and J usage is TRBJ2-7; perhaps D is TRBD1 or TRBD2 (6 bases each). V lost 8 bases, J lost 6 bases, and 17 bases lay in between. Germline loops: CDR1 SNHLY, CDR2 FYNNEI. The CDR3 sequence is 13 residues long. CDR3: CASVGGLLSEQYF. The CDR3 region has the DNA TGTGCCAGCGTAGGGGGGCTCCTGAGCGAGCAGTACTTC.

This clonotype is medium-sized. The chain links TRBV12-3 or TRBV12-4 to TRBJ1-5; no reliable D call. The CDR3 extends over 14 amino acids. Trimming shortened V by 7 bases and J by 3 bases, and 13 bases separated the two germline ends. This CDR3 is CASKVQADNQPQHF. CDR3 nucleotide sequence: TGTGCCAGCAAGGTCCAGGCCGACAATCAGCCCCAGCATTTT.

Only a few counts were recorded for this clonotype. The rearrangement uses TRBV12-3 or TRBV12-4 and TRBJ1-3; D possibly corresponds to TRBD1 (6 bases). V lost 8 bases, J lost 4 bases, and 18 bases lay in between. This CDR3 spans 15 amino acids. DNA of the CDR3: TGTGCCAGCGTTTATACAGGGTCCTCGGGAAACACCATATATTTT. This codes for CASVYTGSSGNTIYF.

This clonotype was observed a few times. This chain links TRBV3-1 with TRBJ2-1, with D perhaps matching TRBD1 (6 bases). The CDR3 sequence is 16 residues long. Trimming removed 1 base at V and 0 bases at J, with 10 bases between. The germline CDR1 and CDR2 sequences are LGHDT and YNNKEL (reference sequence). The chain's CDR3 is CASSQGGGASYNEQFF. The CDR3 bases are TGTGCCAGCAGCCAAGGAGGGGGTGCCTCCTACAATGAGCAGTTCTTC.

The V gene is TRBV6-5, the J gene TRBJ1-2, with a weak D call TRBD1 (5 bases). CDR3 length: 13 amino acids. V shed 8 bases and J shed 5 bases, with 15 bases lying between them. Germline assignment: CDR1 MNHEY and CDR2 SVGAGI. The DNA for the CDR3 is TGTGCCAGCCGAGGGGCAGTTCAATATGGCTACACCTTC. Translating gives CASRGAVQYGYTF.

This clonotype was seen at least ten times. The chain links TRBV11-1 to TRBJ1-6, with a weak D call TRBD1 (5 bases). Germline CDR1 reads SGHAT; CDR2 reads FQDESV (reference sequence). Trimming removed 2 bases from V and 6 bases from J, with 11 bases in between. The CDR3 loop spans 15 amino acids. The CDR3, as DNA: TGTGCCAGCAGCTTATTCCGCCAGGGTAATTCACCCCTCCACTTT. This translates into CASSLFRQGNSPLHF.

This chain connects TRBV29-1 to TRBJ1-2; 8 bases align to TRBD1. Per the germline V gene, CDR1 is SQVTM and CDR2 is ANQGSEA. V was clipped by 6 bases and J by 4 bases; unmatched bases: 4. There are 12 residues in the CDR3. The CDR3 spells CSVDRAGYGYTF. DNA for the CDR3: TGCAGCGTGGACAGGGCCGGCTATGGCTACACCTTC.

This clonotype was observed at least ten times. This chain uses TRBV12-5 with TRBJ1-5, with D possibly matching TRBD1 (5 bases). The ends were cut back, 3 bases at V and 3 bases at J, with 12 bases in the middle. This CDR3 spans 15 amino acids. Per the germline V gene, CDR1 is LGHNT and CDR2 is FRNRAP. CDR3 sequence reads: CASGLLQGNNQPQHF. Written as DNA, the CDR3 is TGTGCTAGTGGTTTACTCCAGGGTAACAATCAGCCCCAGCATTTT.

In its sample, this clonotype was seen a few times. This rearrangement joins TRBV19 to TRBJ2-7; D gene unclear. The germline CDR1 and CDR2 sequences are LNHDA and SQIVND (reference sequence). V shed 5 bases and J shed 2 bases, with 10 bases lying between them. The CDR3 runs 13 residues. The CDR3 reads CASSASGAYEQYF. CDR3 in DNA: TGTGCCAGTAGTGCATCAGGCGCCTACGAGCAGTACTTC.